A selection of T cell receptor beta chains follows, all from one sample in a study of shared T cell receptors in the human thymus. Some clones are missing from TCRdb's copy, which holds only in-frame ones; the method was immunoSEQ multiplex PCR. This table has 540,000 or so clones, around 78% appearing once. These data also formed part of another study, on human thymus T cells.

The sample comprised thymocytes. The receptors come from a boy in the first two years of life with a congenital heart defect. CDR3s include the opening cysteine and the closing phenylalanine or tryptophan. Each record gives: clone size, D gene, V gene, J gene, CDR3 protein, CDR3 DNA. D genes are given only for firm matches. Only part of the rows carry a size: once, few, many, or a class if the clone is expanded.

abundance: NA; d_gene: TRBD2; v_gene: TRBV5-6; j_gene: TRBJ2-7; CDR3aa: CASSLNGMGTSGRVEQYF; CDR3nt: TGTGCCAGCAGCTTGAATGGAATGGGGACTAGCGGGAGGGTCGAGCAGTACTTC
abundance: NA; d_gene: NA; v_gene: TRBV21-1; j_gene: TRBJ1-3; CDR3aa: CASSNPGQGSGNTIYF; CDR3nt: TGTGCCAGCAGCAATCCGGGACAGGGTTCCGGAAACACCATATATTTT
abundance: NA; d_gene: NA; v_gene: TRBV5-1; j_gene: TRBJ1-2; CDR3aa: CASRPTGSDPPNYGYTF; CDR3nt: TGCGCCAGCAGGCCGACAGGTTCCGACCCTCCTAACTATGGCTACACCTTC
abundance: NA; d_gene: TRBD1; v_gene: TRBV4-3; j_gene: TRBJ2-7; CDR3aa: CASSPRTRGTDSYEQYF; CDR3nt: TGCGCCAGCAGCCCCAGAACGAGGGGGACAGACTCCTACGAGCAGTACTTC
abundance: NA; d_gene: NA; v_gene: TRBV6-6; j_gene: TRBJ1-5; CDR3aa: CASSYWQAGQPQHF; CDR3nt: TGTGCCAGCAGTTACTGGCAGGCAGGTCAGCCCCAGCATTTT
abundance: NA; d_gene: NA; v_gene: TRBV7-9; j_gene: TRBJ2-5; CDR3aa: CASSLGFRETQYF; CDR3nt: TGTGCCAGCAGCTTAGGGTTTCGGGAGACCCAGTACTTC
abundance: once; d_gene: NA; v_gene: TRBV12-2; j_gene: TRBJ2-1; CDR3aa: CASRLGIGQVSYNEQFF; CDR3nt: TGTGCAAGTCGCTTAGGCATAGGACAGGTCTCCTACAATGAGCAGTTCTTC
abundance: NA; d_gene: TRBD2; v_gene: TRBV19; j_gene: TRBJ2-7; CDR3aa: CASSVRGRGFGQYF; CDR3nt: TGTGCCAGTAGTGTGCGGGGGAGAGGGTTTGGGCAGTACTTC
abundance: NA; d_gene: TRBD2; v_gene: TRBV5-4; j_gene: TRBJ2-1; CDR3aa: CASSRGLAGSGPYEQFF; CDR3nt: TGTGCCAGCAGCCGGGGACTAGCGGGATCAGGGCCATATGAGCAGTTCTTC
abundance: NA; d_gene: NA; v_gene: TRBV15; j_gene: TRBJ2-7; CDR3aa: CATSRVAASYEQYF; CDR3nt: TGTGCCACCAGCAGAGTAGCGGCGTCCTACGAGCAGTACTTC
abundance: once; d_gene: NA; v_gene: TRBV28; j_gene: TRBJ2-7; CDR3aa: CASRPGGSYEQYF; CDR3nt: TGTGCCAGCCGTCCCGGGGGCTCCTACGAGCAGTACTTC
abundance: NA; d_gene: TRBD1; v_gene: TRBV7-3; j_gene: TRBJ2-6; CDR3aa: CASSVGGGQGLSGANVLTF; CDR3nt: TGTGCCAGCAGCGTAGGGGGGGGACAGGGCCTCTCTGGGGCCAACGTCCTGACTTTC
abundance: NA; d_gene: NA; v_gene: TRBV4-2; j_gene: TRBJ2-7; CDR3aa: CASSPGDGPPSYEQYF; CDR3nt: TGTGCCAGCAGCCCAGGGGACGGTCCCCCCTCCTACGAGCAGTACTTC
abundance: NA; d_gene: TRBD2; v_gene: TRBV4-3; j_gene: TRBJ2-3; CDR3aa: CASSRGLAGTDTQYF; CDR3nt: TGCGCCAGCAGCCGAGGACTAGCGGGCACAGATACGCAGTATTTT
abundance: NA; d_gene: TRBD1; v_gene: TRBV25-1; j_gene: TRBJ1-1; CDR3aa: CASSERSRGRTEAFF; CDR3nt: TGTGCCAGCAGTGAGCGCTCTAGGGGGCGCACTGAAGCTTTCTTT
abundance: NA; d_gene: TRBD1; v_gene: TRBV19; j_gene: TRBJ2-1; CDR3aa: CASTPPGQALYNEQFF; CDR3nt: TGTGCCAGTACCCCACCGGGACAGGCTCTGTACAATGAGCAGTTCTTC
abundance: NA; d_gene: NA; v_gene: TRBV10-3; j_gene: TRBJ2-3; CDR3aa: CAVIADSTDTQYF; CDR3nt: TGTGCCGTAATAGCGGATAGCACAGATACGCAGTATTTT
abundance: NA; d_gene: NA; v_gene: TRBV30; j_gene: TRBJ1-2; CDR3aa: CAWSARVDSTNYGYTF; CDR3nt: TGTGCCTGGAGTGCAAGGGTGGACAGCACTAACTATGGCTACACCTTC
abundance: NA; d_gene: NA; v_gene: TRBV11-3; j_gene: TRBJ2-3; CDR3aa: CASSEGGDTQYF; CDR3nt: TGTGCCAGCAGCGAGGGGGGGGATACGCAGTATTTT
abundance: NA; d_gene: NA; v_gene: TRBV29-1; j_gene: TRBJ2-1; CDR3aa: CSVWSPPTGLSYNEQFF; CDR3nt: TGCAGCGTTTGGTCGCCGCCCACAGGGCTTTCCTACAATGAGCAGTTCTTC